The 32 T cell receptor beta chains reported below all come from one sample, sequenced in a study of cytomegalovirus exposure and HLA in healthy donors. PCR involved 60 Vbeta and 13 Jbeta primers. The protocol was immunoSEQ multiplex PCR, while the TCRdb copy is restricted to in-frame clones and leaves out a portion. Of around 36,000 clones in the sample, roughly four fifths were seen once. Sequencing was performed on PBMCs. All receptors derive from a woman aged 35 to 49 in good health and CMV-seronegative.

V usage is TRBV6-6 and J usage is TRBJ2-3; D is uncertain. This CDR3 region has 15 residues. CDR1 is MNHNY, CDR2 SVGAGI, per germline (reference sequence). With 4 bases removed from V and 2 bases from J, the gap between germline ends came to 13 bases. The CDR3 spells CASSSPAGFTDTQYF. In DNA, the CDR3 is TGTGCCAGCAGTTCCCCGGCAGGATTCACAGATACGCAGTATTTT.

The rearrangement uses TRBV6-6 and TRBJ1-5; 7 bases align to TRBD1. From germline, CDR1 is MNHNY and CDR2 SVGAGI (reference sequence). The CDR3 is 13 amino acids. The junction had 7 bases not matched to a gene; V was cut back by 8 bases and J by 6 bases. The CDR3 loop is CASCLGGSQPQHF. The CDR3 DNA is TGTGCCAGCTGTTTAGGGGGCAGTCAGCCCCAGCATTTT.

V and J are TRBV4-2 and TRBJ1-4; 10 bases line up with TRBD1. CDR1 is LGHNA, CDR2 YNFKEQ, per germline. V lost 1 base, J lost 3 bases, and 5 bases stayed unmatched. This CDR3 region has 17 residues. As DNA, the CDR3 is TGTGCCAGCAGCCAAGCCAGACAGGGGGCAGCTAATGAAAAACTGTTTTTT. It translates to CASSQARQGAANEKLFF.

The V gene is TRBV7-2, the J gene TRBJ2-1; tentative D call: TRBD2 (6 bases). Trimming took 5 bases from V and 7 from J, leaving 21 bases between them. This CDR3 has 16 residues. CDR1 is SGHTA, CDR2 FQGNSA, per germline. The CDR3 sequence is CASSVRWVPAGNEQFF. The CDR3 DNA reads TGTGCCAGCAGCGTTCGATGGGTTCCCGCGGGGAATGAGCAGTTCTTC.

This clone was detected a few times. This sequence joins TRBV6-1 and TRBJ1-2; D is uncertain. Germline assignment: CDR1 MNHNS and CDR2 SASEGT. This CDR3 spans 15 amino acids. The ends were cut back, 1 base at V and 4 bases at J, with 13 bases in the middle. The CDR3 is CASSEGVGSIYGYTF. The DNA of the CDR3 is TGTGCCAGCAGTGAAGGTGTCGGTTCCATCTATGGCTACACCTTC.

In nucleotides, the CDR3 is TGTGCCAGCAGCGTGACAATGCGAGATACGCAGTATTTT. Its translation: CASSVTMRDTQYF. The rearrangement links TRBV2 to TRBJ2-3; D is ambiguous. The V gene's germline CDR1 is SNHLY and CDR2 FYNNEI. V was pared by 6 bases and J by 5 bases, with 12 bases between. CDR3 length: 13 amino acids.

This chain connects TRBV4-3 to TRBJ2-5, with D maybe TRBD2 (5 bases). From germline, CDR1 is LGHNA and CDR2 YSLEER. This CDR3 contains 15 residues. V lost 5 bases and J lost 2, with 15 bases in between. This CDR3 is CASSNAPDSQETQYF. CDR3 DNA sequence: TGCGCCAGCAGCAATGCCCCGGACTCGCAAGAGACCCAGTACTTC.

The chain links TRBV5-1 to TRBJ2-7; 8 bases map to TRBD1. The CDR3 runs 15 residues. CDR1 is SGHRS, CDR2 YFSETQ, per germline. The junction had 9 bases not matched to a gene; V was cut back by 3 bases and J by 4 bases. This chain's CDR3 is CASSSSDRARYEQYF. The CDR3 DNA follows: TGCGCCAGCAGCTCCTCGGACAGGGCCCGATACGAGCAGTACTTC.

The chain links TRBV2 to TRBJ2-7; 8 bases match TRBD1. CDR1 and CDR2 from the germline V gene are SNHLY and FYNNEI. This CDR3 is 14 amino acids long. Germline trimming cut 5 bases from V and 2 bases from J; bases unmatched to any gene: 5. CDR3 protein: CASSTGTGPYEQYF. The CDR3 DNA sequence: TGTGCCAGCAGTACCGGGACAGGACCCTACGAGCAGTACTTC.

The CDR3 loop reads CASSLSVTGNTIYF. The CDR3 coding sequence is TGTGCCAGCAGCCTCAGTGTTACTGGAAACACCATATATTTT. The chain links TRBV7-9 to TRBJ1-3; D gene uncertain. CDR1 and CDR2 from the germline V gene are SEHNR and FQNEAQ (reference sequence). V was shortened by 5 bases and J by 2 bases, with 10 bases between the two germline ends. The CDR3 totals 14 residues. The variable domain in full, with the rest retrieved from reference TRBV7-9 and TRBJ1-3, is DTGVSQNPRHKITKRGQNVTFRCDPISEHNRLYWYRQTLGQGPEFLTYFQNEAQLEKSRLLSDRFSAERPKGSFSTLEIQRTEQGDSAMYLCASSLSVTGNTIYFGEGSWLTVV.

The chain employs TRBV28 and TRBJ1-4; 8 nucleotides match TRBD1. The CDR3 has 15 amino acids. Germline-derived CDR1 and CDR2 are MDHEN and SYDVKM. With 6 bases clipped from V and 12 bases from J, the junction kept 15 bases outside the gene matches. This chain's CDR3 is CASSKGQGPVGELFF. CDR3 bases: TGTGCCAGCAGCAAAGGACAGGGACCTGTCGGGGAACTGTTTTTT.

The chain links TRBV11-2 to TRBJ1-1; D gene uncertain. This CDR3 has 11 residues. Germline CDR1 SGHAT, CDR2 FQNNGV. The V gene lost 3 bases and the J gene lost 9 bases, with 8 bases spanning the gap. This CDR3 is CASSFTEQAFF. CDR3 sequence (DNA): TGTGCCAGCAGCTTTACAGAGCAAGCTTTCTTT.

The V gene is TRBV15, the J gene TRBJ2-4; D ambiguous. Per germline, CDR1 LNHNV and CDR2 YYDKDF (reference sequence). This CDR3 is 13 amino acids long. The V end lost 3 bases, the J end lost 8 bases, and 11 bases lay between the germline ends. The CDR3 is CATSSAPPDIQYF. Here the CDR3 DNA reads TGTGCCACCAGCAGTGCCCCTCCGGACATTCAGTACTTC. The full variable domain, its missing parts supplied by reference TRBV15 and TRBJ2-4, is DAMVIQNPRYQVTQFGKPVTLSCSQTLNHNVMYWYQQKSSQAPKLLFHYYDKDFNNEADTPDNFQSRRPNTSFCFLDIRSPGLGDTAMYLCATSSAPPDIQYFGAGTRLSVL.

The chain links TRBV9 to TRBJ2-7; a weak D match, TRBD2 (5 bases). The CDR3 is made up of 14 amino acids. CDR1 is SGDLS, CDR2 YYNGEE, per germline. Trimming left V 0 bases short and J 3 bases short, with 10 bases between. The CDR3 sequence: CASSVGPEGYEQYF. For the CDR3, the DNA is TGTGCCAGCAGCGTAGGTCCCGAGGGCTACGAGCAGTACTTC.

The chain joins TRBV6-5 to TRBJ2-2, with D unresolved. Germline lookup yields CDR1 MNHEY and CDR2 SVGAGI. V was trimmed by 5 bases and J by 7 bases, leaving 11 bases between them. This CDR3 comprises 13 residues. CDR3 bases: TGTGCCAGCAGTCGCAACAGAGACGGGGAGCTGTTTTTT. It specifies CASSRNRDGELFF.

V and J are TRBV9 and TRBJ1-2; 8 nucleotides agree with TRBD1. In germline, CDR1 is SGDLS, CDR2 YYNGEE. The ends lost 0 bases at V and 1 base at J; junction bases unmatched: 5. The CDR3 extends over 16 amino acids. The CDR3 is CASSVGSGGLNYGYTF. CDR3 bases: TGTGCCAGCAGCGTAGGCTCAGGGGGCCTTAACTATGGCTACACCTTC.

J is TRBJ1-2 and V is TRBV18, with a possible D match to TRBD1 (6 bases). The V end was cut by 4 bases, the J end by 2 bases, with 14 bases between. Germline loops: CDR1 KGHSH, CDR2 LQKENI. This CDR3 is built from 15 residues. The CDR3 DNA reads TGTGCCAGCTCACTCTACAGGGACCCCAACTATGGCTACACCTTC. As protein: CASSLYRDPNYGYTF.

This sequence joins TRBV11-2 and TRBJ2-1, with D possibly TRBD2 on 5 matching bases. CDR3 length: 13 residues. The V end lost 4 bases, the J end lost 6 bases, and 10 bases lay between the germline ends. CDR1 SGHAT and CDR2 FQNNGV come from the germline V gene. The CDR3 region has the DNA TGTGCCAGCAGCTCGATCCGGGGCAATGAGCAGTTCTTC. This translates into CASSSIRGNEQFF. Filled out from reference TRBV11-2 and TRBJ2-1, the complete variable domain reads EAGVAQSPRYKIIEKRQSVAFWCNPISGHATLYWYQQILGQGPKLLIQFQNNGVVDDSQLPKDRFSAERLKGVDSTLKIQPAKLEDSAVYLCASSSIRGNEQFFGPGTRLTVL.

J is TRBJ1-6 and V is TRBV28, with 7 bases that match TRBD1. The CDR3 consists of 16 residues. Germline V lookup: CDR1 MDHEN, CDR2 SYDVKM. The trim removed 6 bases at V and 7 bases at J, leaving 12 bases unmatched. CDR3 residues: CASRLPGQDYNSPLHF. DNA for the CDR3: TGTGCCAGCAGGCTACCTGGACAGGACTACAATTCACCCCTCCACTTT.

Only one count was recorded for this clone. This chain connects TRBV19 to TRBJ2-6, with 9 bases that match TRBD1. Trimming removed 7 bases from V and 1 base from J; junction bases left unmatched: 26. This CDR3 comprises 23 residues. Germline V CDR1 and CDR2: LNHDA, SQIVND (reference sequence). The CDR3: CASTVEAIGQGMKRTSGANVLTF. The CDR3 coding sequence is TGTGCCAGTACCGTCGAGGCCATCGGACAGGGGATGAAACGGACTTCTGGGGCCAACGTCCTGACTTTC.

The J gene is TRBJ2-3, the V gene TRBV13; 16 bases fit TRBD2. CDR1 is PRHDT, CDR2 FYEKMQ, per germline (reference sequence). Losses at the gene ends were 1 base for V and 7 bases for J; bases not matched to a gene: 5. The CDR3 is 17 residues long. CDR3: CASSLVGLAGGPYTQYF. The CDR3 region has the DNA TGTGCCAGCAGCTTAGTGGGACTAGCGGGGGGGCCGTATACGCAGTATTTT.

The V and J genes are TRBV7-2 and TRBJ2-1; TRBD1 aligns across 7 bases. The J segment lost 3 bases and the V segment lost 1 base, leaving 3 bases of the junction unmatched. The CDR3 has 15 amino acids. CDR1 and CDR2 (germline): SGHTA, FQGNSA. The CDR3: CASSLDRGGYNEQFF. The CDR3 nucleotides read TGTGCCAGCAGCTTAGACAGGGGTGGCTACAATGAGCAGTTCTTC.

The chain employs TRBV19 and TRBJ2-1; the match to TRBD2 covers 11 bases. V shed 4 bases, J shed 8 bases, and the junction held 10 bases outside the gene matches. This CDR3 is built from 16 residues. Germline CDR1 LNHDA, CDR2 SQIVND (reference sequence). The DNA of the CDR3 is TGTGCCAGTAGTACTGCTCGGCTAGCGGGGGGTGATGAGCAGTTCTTC. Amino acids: CASSTARLAGGDEQFF.

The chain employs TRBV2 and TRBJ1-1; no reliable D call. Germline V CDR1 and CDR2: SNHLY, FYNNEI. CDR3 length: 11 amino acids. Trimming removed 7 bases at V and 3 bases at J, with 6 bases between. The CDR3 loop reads CASTLYTEAFF. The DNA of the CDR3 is TGTGCCAGCACCCTATACACTGAAGCTTTCTTT.

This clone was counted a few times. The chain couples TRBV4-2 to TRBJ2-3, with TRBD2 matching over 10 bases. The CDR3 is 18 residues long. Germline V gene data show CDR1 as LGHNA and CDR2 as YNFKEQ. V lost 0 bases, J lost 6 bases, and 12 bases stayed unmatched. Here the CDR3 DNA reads TGTGCCAGCAGCCAAGAATTCAGGAGCGGGGGGGCAGTGGATACGCAGTATTTT. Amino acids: CASSQEFRSGGAVDTQYF.

The CDR3 DNA reads as TGTGCCAGCTCACCACGGAAACAGTTGAATTCTGGAAACACCATATATTTT. This gives the protein CASSPRKQLNSGNTIYF. J is TRBJ1-3 and V is TRBV18; the D is unclear. Germline V gives CDR1 KGHSH, CDR2 LQKENI. With 1 base removed from V and 1 base from J, the gap between germline ends came to 14 bases. This CDR3 has 17 amino acids. The full variable domain, rest sourced from reference TRBV18 and TRBJ1-3, is NAGVMQNPRHLVRRRGQEARLRCSPMKGHSHVYWYRQLPEEGLKFMVYLQKENIIDESGMPKERFSAEFPKEGPSILRIQQVVRGDSAAYFCASSPRKQLNSGNTIYFGEGSWLTVV.

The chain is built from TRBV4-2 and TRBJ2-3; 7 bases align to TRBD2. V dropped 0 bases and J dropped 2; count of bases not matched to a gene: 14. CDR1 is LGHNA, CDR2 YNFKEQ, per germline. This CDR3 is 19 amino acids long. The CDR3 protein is CASSQEPPVSSGATDTQYF. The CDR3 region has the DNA TGTGCCAGCAGCCAAGAACCCCCTGTTTCCAGCGGGGCCACAGATACGCAGTATTTT.

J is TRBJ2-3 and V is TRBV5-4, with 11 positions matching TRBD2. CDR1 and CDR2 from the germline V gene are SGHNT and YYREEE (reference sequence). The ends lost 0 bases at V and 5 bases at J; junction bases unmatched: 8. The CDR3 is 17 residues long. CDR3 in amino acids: CASSLGLSGGAEDTQYF. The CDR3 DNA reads TGTGCCAGCAGCTTGGGGCTTAGCGGGGGGGCGGAAGATACGCAGTATTTT. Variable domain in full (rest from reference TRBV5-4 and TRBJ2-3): ETGVTQSPTHLIKTRGQQVTLRCSSQSGHNTVSWYQQALGQGPQFIFQYYREEENGRGNFPPRFSGLQFPNYSSELNVNALELDDSALYLCASSLGLSGGAEDTQYFGPGTRLTVL.

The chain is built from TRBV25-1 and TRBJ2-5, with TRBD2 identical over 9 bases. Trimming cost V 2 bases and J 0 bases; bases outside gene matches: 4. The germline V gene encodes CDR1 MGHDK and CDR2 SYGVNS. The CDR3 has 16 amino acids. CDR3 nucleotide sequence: TGTGCCAGCAGTGAACCCAGCGGGGGGTACCAAGAGACCCAGTACTTC. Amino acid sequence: CASSEPSGGYQETQYF.

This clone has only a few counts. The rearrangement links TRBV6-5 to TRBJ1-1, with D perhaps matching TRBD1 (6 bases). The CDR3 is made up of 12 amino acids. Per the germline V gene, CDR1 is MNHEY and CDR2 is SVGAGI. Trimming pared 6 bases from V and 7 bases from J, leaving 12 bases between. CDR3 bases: TGTGCCAGCAGCTCCTTAGGGGGTGAAGCTTTCTTT. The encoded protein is CASSSLGGEAFF.

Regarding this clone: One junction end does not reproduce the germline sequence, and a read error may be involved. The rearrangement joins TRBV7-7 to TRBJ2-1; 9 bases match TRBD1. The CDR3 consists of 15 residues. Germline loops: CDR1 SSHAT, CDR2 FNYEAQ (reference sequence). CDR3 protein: CASSLGQGRYNEQFF. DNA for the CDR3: TGTGCTAGCAGCTTAGGACAGGGGCGCTACAATGAGCAGTTCTTC.

CDR3 protein: CASSPGGLHTGELFF. The CDR3 DNA is TGTGCCAGCAGCCCCGGTGGACTGCACACCGGGGAGCTGTTTTTT. The gene calls are TRBV6-5 and TRBJ2-2; D is perhaps TRBD2 (5 bases). Per germline, CDR1 MNHEY and CDR2 SVGAGI. The ends were cut back, 6 bases at V and 3 bases at J, with 14 bases in the middle. The CDR3 contains 15 residues.